This paragraph reports one T cell receptor beta chain. Its antigen is as yet unknown. The data were taken from a study of blood T cells in healthy people across ages. Per the germline V gene, CDR1 is LGHNA and CDR2 is YNFKEQ. The CDR3 totals 17 residues. Donor samples were obtained from healthy Caucasian individuals from Russia, aged about 6 to 90. Peripheral blood was drawn, around 9.3 milliliters per donor. The authors ran a second PCR of about 7 to 11 cycles using a sample-barcoded 5' primer and a J-beta primer mix. TCRdb called the 5' RACE reads again in MiXCR, with one record for every CDR3 protein. The profile shows about 630,000 distinct CDR3 sequences, more than 20% of them singletons. Study-wide findings and caveats: It was not known whether donors were CMV positive (a possible confounder of expanded clonotype changes).

The V call is TRBV4-2, the J call TRBJ2-5; 11 positions match TRBD2. The DNA end favors TRBJ2-1, so the J call may be wrong. The clonotype was recovered from a man aged 70-80 years in good health. Sequencing used blood. This chain's CDR3 is CASSQAGLAAGANEQFF. DNA for the CDR3: TGTGCCAGCAGCCAAGCGGGACTAGCGGCAGGCGCCAATGAGCAGTTCTTC.